A selection of T cell receptor beta chains follows, all from one sample in a study of blood T cell repertoires in COVID-19. Clones were sequenced by immunoSEQ multiplex PCR, and TCRdb holds only the in-frame ones, with some missing. The sample holds roughly 200,000 clones, about 86% seen once. The sequenced material came from peripheral blood. All receptors come from a woman aged 45-59 years with COVID-19, enrolled during active disease. CDR3s include the opening cysteine and the closing phenylalanine or tryptophan. The order of the fields is D gene, J gene, V gene, clone size, CDR3 length, CDR3 DNA, CDR3 protein. The D gene is left open where the match is weak. The listing skips clone size in some rows; elsewhere it reads once, few, many or a size class.

d_call: .; j_call: TRBJ1-2; v_call: TRBV5-8; clone_size: .; cdr3_length: 14; cdr3_nt: TGTGCCAGCAGCTGGGACTTTTGGCGGAATGGCTACACCTTC; cdr3_aa: CASSWDFWRNGYTF
d_call: .; j_call: TRBJ2-4; v_call: TRBV3-1/TRBV3-2; clone_size: .; cdr3_length: 17; cdr3_nt: TGTGCCAGCAGCCAAGAGATTGGAGGTCTTGCCAAAAACATTCAGTACTTC; cdr3_aa: CASSQEIGGLAKNIQYF
d_call: .; j_call: TRBJ2-3; v_call: TRBV29-1; clone_size: .; cdr3_length: 11; cdr3_nt: TGCAGCGTTGAATGGACAGACACGCAGTATTTT; cdr3_aa: CSVEWTDTQYF
d_call: TRBD1; j_call: TRBJ2-2; v_call: TRBV27; clone_size: .; cdr3_length: 15; cdr3_nt: TGTGCCAGCAGTATTGACAGGGGTCTGACCGGGGAGCTGTTTTTT; cdr3_aa: CASSIDRGLTGELFF
d_call: TRBD1; j_call: TRBJ2-3; v_call: TRBV2; clone_size: .; cdr3_length: 15; cdr3_nt: TGTGCCAGCACCTACCGGGACAGGATCACAGATACGCAGTATTTT; cdr3_aa: CASTYRDRITDTQYF
d_call: TRBD1; j_call: TRBJ2-7; v_call: TRBV19; clone_size: .; cdr3_length: 14; cdr3_nt: TGTGCCAGTAGTATCGGGACAGGATCCTACGAGCAGTACTTC; cdr3_aa: CASSIGTGSYEQYF
d_call: .; j_call: TRBJ2-6; v_call: TRBV3-1/TRBV3-2; clone_size: .; cdr3_length: 16; cdr3_nt: TGTGCCAGCAGCCAAGTCAGGCAGCCTGGGGCCAACGTCCTGACTTTC; cdr3_aa: CASSQVRQPGANVLTF
d_call: TRBD2; j_call: TRBJ2-2; v_call: TRBV2; clone_size: .; cdr3_length: 18; cdr3_nt: TGTGCCAGCAGTTTACGACTAGCGGGGGGTCCTAACACCGGGGAGCTGTTTTTT; cdr3_aa: CASSLRLAGGPNTGELFF
d_call: .; j_call: TRBJ1-5; v_call: TRBV24-1; clone_size: .; cdr3_length: 13; cdr3_nt: TGTGCCACCGGGGGGGGTAGCAATCAGCCCCAGCATTTT; cdr3_aa: CATGGGSNQPQHF
d_call: .; j_call: TRBJ1-1; v_call: TRBV11-2; clone_size: .; cdr3_length: 15; cdr3_nt: TGTGCCAGCAGCACCTCGGGAACCGGGGGCACTGAAGCTTTCTTT; cdr3_aa: CASSTSGTGGTEAFF
d_call: .; j_call: TRBJ2-3; v_call: TRBV11-2; clone_size: once; cdr3_length: 17; cdr3_nt: TGTGCCAGCAGCTTAGTGGGGGCCTTCGGCGGCACAGATACGCAGTATTTT; cdr3_aa: CASSLVGAFGGTDTQYF
d_call: .; j_call: TRBJ1-1; v_call: TRBV19; clone_size: .; cdr3_length: 15; cdr3_nt: TGTGCCAGTAGGCTGGGACAAACGGTTAACACTGAAGCTTTCTTT; cdr3_aa: CASRLGQTVNTEAFF
d_call: TRBD2; j_call: TRBJ2-7; v_call: TRBV20-1; clone_size: .; cdr3_length: 15; cdr3_nt: TGCAGTGCTAGTTCACTAGCGGGGGGAATCTACGAGCAGTACTTC; cdr3_aa: CSASSLAGGIYEQYF
d_call: .; j_call: TRBJ1-2; v_call: TRBV6-6; clone_size: .; cdr3_length: 14; cdr3_nt: TGTGCCAGCAGTCCGTCGGGGGGCTACTATGGCTACACCTTC; cdr3_aa: CASSPSGGYYGYTF
d_call: TRBD1; j_call: TRBJ2-1; v_call: TRBV6-5; clone_size: .; cdr3_length: 12; cdr3_nt: TGTGCCAGCAGCCTACAGGGGGATGAGCAGTTCTTC; cdr3_aa: CASSLQGDEQFF
d_call: TRBD1; j_call: TRBJ1-5; v_call: TRBV19; clone_size: .; cdr3_length: 15; cdr3_nt: TGTGCCAGTAGTATAGGGGGACAGGGTAATCAGCCCCAGCATTTT; cdr3_aa: CASSIGGQGNQPQHF
d_call: .; j_call: TRBJ2-2; v_call: TRBV15; clone_size: .; cdr3_length: 18; cdr3_nt: TGTGCCACCAGCAGCCGCCCACTAGTCGACTTACGGACCGGGGAGCTGTTTTTT; cdr3_aa: CATSSRPLVDLRTGELFF
d_call: TRBD2; j_call: TRBJ2-1; v_call: TRBV7-3; clone_size: .; cdr3_length: 15; cdr3_nt: TGTGCCAGCAGCTTCACTAGCGGGAGTAACAATGAGCAGTTCTTC; cdr3_aa: CASSFTSGSNNEQFF
d_call: .; j_call: TRBJ1-5; v_call: TRBV12-3/TRBV12-4; clone_size: .; cdr3_length: 12; cdr3_nt: TGTGCCAGCAGTTTAACGGGGCAGCCCCAGCATTTT; cdr3_aa: CASSLTGQPQHF
d_call: .; j_call: TRBJ2-2; v_call: TRBV28; clone_size: .; cdr3_length: 15; cdr3_nt: TGTGCCAGCAGTTTACAGGGGATGGGCACCGGGGAGCTGTTTTTT; cdr3_aa: CASSLQGMGTGELFF
d_call: TRBD2; j_call: TRBJ2-3; v_call: TRBV12-5; clone_size: few; cdr3_length: 16; cdr3_nt: TGTGCTAGTGGCCGAGTAGTAACTAGCGGGGCAGATACGCAGTATTTT; cdr3_aa: CASGRVVTSGADTQYF
d_call: .; j_call: TRBJ2-1; v_call: TRBV5-6; clone_size: .; cdr3_length: 13; cdr3_nt: TGTGCCAGCAGCTTGGCACTATACAATGAGCAGTTCTTC; cdr3_aa: CASSLALYNEQFF
d_call: TRBD1; j_call: TRBJ2-7; v_call: TRBV7-6; clone_size: .; cdr3_length: 14; cdr3_nt: TGTGCCAGCAGCTTGGGGGACAGTTCCTACGAGCAGTACTTC; cdr3_aa: CASSLGDSSYEQYF
d_call: TRBD2; j_call: TRBJ2-2; v_call: TRBV9; clone_size: few; cdr3_length: 17; cdr3_nt: TGTGCCAGCAGCCCGCGACTAGCGGGGGGGCCAAACGGGGAGCTGTTTTTT; cdr3_aa: CASSPRLAGGPNGELFF
d_call: .; j_call: TRBJ2-2; v_call: TRBV30; clone_size: .; cdr3_length: 16; cdr3_nt: TGTGCCATCTCAAGGGGAGGGACAGGGAACACCGGGGAGCTGTTTTTT; cdr3_aa: CAISRGGTGNTGELFF
d_call: TRBD2; j_call: TRBJ2-3; v_call: TRBV11-2; clone_size: .; cdr3_length: 18; cdr3_nt: TGTGCCAGCAGCTCCGATAGGGGGACTAGTTTATTCACAGATACGCAGTATTTT; cdr3_aa: CASSSDRGTSLFTDTQYF
d_call: .; j_call: TRBJ2-1; v_call: TRBV5-4; clone_size: .; cdr3_length: 14; cdr3_nt: TGTGCCAGCAGCTTCGGCGGAACAGGTAACGAGCAGTTCTTC; cdr3_aa: CASSFGGTGNEQFF
d_call: TRBD1; j_call: TRBJ1-4; v_call: TRBV15; clone_size: .; cdr3_length: 15; cdr3_nt: TGTGCCACCAGCCTTCCGGGACAGGGAGGTGAAAAACTGTTTTTT; cdr3_aa: CATSLPGQGGEKLFF
d_call: TRBD2; j_call: TRBJ2-1; v_call: TRBV2; clone_size: .; cdr3_length: 16; cdr3_nt: TGTGCCAGCAGTGAAGGGCGGGGGATCCGCTACAATGAGCAGTTCTTC; cdr3_aa: CASSEGRGIRYNEQFF
d_call: .; j_call: TRBJ2-5; v_call: TRBV7-8; clone_size: once; cdr3_length: 12; cdr3_nt: TGTGCCAGCAGTCCTAGCTACGAGACCCAGTACTTC; cdr3_aa: CASSPSYETQYF
d_call: TRBD1; j_call: TRBJ2-4; v_call: TRBV5-5; clone_size: .; cdr3_length: 15; cdr3_nt: TGTGCCAGCAGCAATGTGGGACAGGGTGGAAACATTCAGTACTTC; cdr3_aa: CASSNVGQGGNIQYF
d_call: TRBD1; j_call: TRBJ1-2; v_call: TRBV7-9; clone_size: .; cdr3_length: 15; cdr3_nt: TGTGCCAGCAGCCCCGACGGGAAGACAGGGAATGGCTACACCTTC; cdr3_aa: CASSPDGKTGNGYTF